The rows below give T cell receptor beta chains drawn from one sample of a study of T cell responses to AZD1222 COVID-19 vaccine. Profiled with immunoSEQ multiplex PCR; TCRdb holds only in-frame clones, not every one. The sample yields 100,000 to 150,000 clones, less than 95% seen once. The source material was peripheral blood, sampled on day 0 of MenACWY control vaccination. The source is an adult in good health. The CDR3 runs from the conserved cysteine through the conserved F or W. A D gene is named only where the DNA matches it firmly. Clone size is stated in some rows and not others, as once, few, many or a class when expanded.

clone size: .
D gene: .
V gene: TRBV6-1
J gene: TRBJ1-6
CDR3 DNA: TGTGCCAGCAGTGTAATCGACGGACGGGAAAACAATTCACCCCTCCACTTT
CDR3 protein: CASSVIDGRENNSPLHF

clone size: .
D gene: .
V gene: TRBV6-1
J gene: TRBJ2-3
CDR3 DNA: TGTGCCAGCAGTGAACAAACAGGGCGCACAGATACGCAGTATTTT
CDR3 protein: CASSEQTGRTDTQYF

clone size: .
D gene: .
V gene: TRBV12-3/TRBV12-4
J gene: TRBJ2-5
CDR3 DNA: TGTGCCAGCAGTCGCTGGCGCCAAGAGACCCAGTACTTC
CDR3 protein: CASSRWRQETQYF

clone size: .
D gene: .
V gene: TRBV21-1
J gene: TRBJ2-2
CDR3 DNA: TGTGCCAGCAGTTTGACAATGGAGATCGGGGAGCTGTTTTTT
CDR3 protein: CASSLTMEIGELFF

clone size: once
D gene: .
V gene: TRBV5-1
J gene: TRBJ1-1
CDR3 DNA: TGCGCCAGTTCCATTATCCCTGGCACTGAAGCTTTCTTT
CDR3 protein: CASSIIPGTEAFF

clone size: .
D gene: TRBD2
V gene: TRBV5-5
J gene: TRBJ2-1
CDR3 DNA: TGTGCCAGCAGCACCCATACTAGCGGGGGGGAGAATGAGCAGTTCTTC
CDR3 protein: CASSTHTSGGENEQFF

clone size: .
D gene: .
V gene: TRBV5-6
J gene: TRBJ1-2
CDR3 DNA: TGTGCCAGCAGCTTGGATAGGAGACAGTCTAACTATGGCTACACCTTC
CDR3 protein: CASSLDRRQSNYGYTF

clone size: .
D gene: TRBD2
V gene: TRBV7-2
J gene: TRBJ2-7
CDR3 DNA: TGTGCCAGCAGCTTAAGGGGGACTAGCGGGAGGTATGTGGGGGACGAGCAGTACTTC
CDR3 protein: CASSLRGTSGRYVGDEQYF

clone size: .
D gene: TRBD1
V gene: TRBV6-5
J gene: TRBJ2-3
CDR3 DNA: TGTGCCAGCAGCTGGACAGGCCAATGGACAGATACGCAGTATTTT
CDR3 protein: CASSWTGQWTDTQYF

clone size: .
D gene: TRBD1
V gene: TRBV7-9
J gene: TRBJ2-1
CDR3 DNA: TGTGCCAGCAGCCCGGGACAGGGGTTTTCAAATGAGCAGTTCTTC
CDR3 protein: CASSPGQGFSNEQFF

clone size: .
D gene: .
V gene: TRBV3-1/TRBV3-2
J gene: TRBJ1-4
CDR3 DNA: TGTGCCAGCAGCCAAATTGAGACAGACCATGAAAAACTGTTTTTT
CDR3 protein: CASSQIETDHEKLFF

clone size: .
D gene: .
V gene: TRBV5-1
J gene: TRBJ2-2
CDR3 DNA: TGCGCCAGCAGCTTGCAGGGCAACACCGGGGAGCTGTTTTTT
CDR3 protein: CASSLQGNTGELFF

clone size: .
D gene: .
V gene: TRBV12-3/TRBV12-4
J gene: TRBJ1-2
CDR3 DNA: TGTGCCAGCAGTTTCGGGGACTATGGCTACACCTTC
CDR3 protein: CASSFGDYGYTF

clone size: .
D gene: .
V gene: TRBV7-6
J gene: TRBJ1-3
CDR3 DNA: TGTGCCAGCAGCTTATCGGCAGACTCTGGAAACACCATATATTTT
CDR3 protein: CASSLSADSGNTIYF

clone size: .
D gene: .
V gene: TRBV28
J gene: TRBJ2-3
CDR3 DNA: TGTGCCAGCAGTTTATATTCGGCGGGGAGAGCAGATACGCAGTATTTT
CDR3 protein: CASSLYSAGRADTQYF

clone size: .
D gene: .
V gene: TRBV7-9
J gene: TRBJ2-1
CDR3 DNA: TGTGCCAGCAGCTTAGCGGCGGCTTACAATGAGCAGTTCTTC
CDR3 protein: CASSLAAAYNEQFF

clone size: .
D gene: .
V gene: TRBV10-1
J gene: TRBJ2-5
CDR3 DNA: TGCGCCAGCAGTGAGTGGGTCGGAGAGACCCAGTACTTC
CDR3 protein: CASSEWVGETQYF

clone size: .
D gene: TRBD2
V gene: TRBV11-1
J gene: TRBJ2-5
CDR3 DNA: TGTGCCAGCAGCTTAGAGGGACTAGCGGTAGAGACCCAGTACTTC
CDR3 protein: CASSLEGLAVETQYF